This T cell receptor (beta chain) was sequenced during a study of blood T cell repertoires in COVID-19. V lost 5 bases and J lost 0, with 31 bases in between. The CDR3 runs to 21 residues. The germline CDR1 and CDR2 sequences are LGHDT and YNNKEL (reference sequence). The assay was immunoSEQ multiplex PCR, and TCRdb's table has in-frame clones only and misses some. The table lists some 140,000 clones, about four fifths of them singletons, with 4.5% to 5.5% in the top ten. This receptor was taken from a man aged 40-49 years with acute COVID-19. The chain links TRBV3-1 (or the pseudogene TRBV3-2) to TRBJ1-2, with a possible D match to TRBD1 (5 bases). What was sequenced was PBMCs or T cells enriched from blood (not recorded which). As DNA, the CDR3 is TGTGCCAGCAGCGTACCATTCAGGGCAGTACGTCAAATCGTTACTAACTATGGCTACACCTTC. It is translated as CASSVPFRAVRQIVTNYGYTF.